This T cell receptor beta chain was captured in a study of neurological immune-mediated disorders. Overall study results and limits: Across subjects, expanded clones had no CDR3 amino acid sequences in common, pointing to private repertoires in all groups.

There are many counts of this clonotype. The antigen is not known. The unsorted libraries originated from 2 million PBMCs kept at -80 C. Looked up from germline, CDR1 is SGDLS and CDR2 is YYNGEE. Between the trimmed V and J ends, which lost 3 bases and 8 bases, there was a span of 8 bases. CDR3 length: 11 amino acids. The cDNA was generated by 5'RACE with 10-nucleotide random UMIs. Per sequencing run, 15-18 subjects together gave over 190 million TCR-beta sequences. TCRdb re-called the 5' RACE reads through MiXCR, storing one row per CDR3 protein. The sample has roughly 70,000 distinct CDR3 sequences, roughly 4.9% seen once.

Sequenced sample: PBMCs. The sequence derives from a woman in her 70s with multiple sclerosis. The V gene is TRBV9, the J gene TRBJ1-2; D is uncertain. The CDR3, as DNA: TGTGCCAGCAGCGGACCAGGAGGCTACACCTTC. Encoded protein: CASSGPGGYTF.